These 22 T cell receptor beta chains were sequenced from one sample in a study of blood T cell repertoires in COVID-19. Assay: immunoSEQ multiplex PCR; the TCRdb copy retains only in-frame clones and omits some. This table holds fewer than 400,000 clones, 92% found once. Specimen: PBMCs or T cells enriched from blood (not recorded which). The receptors derive from a woman aged 25-40 years who had recovered from COVID-19.

The J gene is TRBJ2-7, the V gene TRBV4-2, with 7 bases identical to TRBD1. The CDR3 is made up of 16 amino acids. Germline CDR1 is LGHNA and CDR2 is YNFKEQ. V lost 2 bases and J lost 1; bases outside the gene matches: 8. CDR3 region: CASSQLGSGGSYEQYF. The CDR3 region has the DNA TGTGCCAGCAGCCAACTAGGGTCAGGGGGATCCTACGAGCAGTACTTC.

The chain has TRBV7-2 and TRBJ2-3; D gene ambiguous. Germline V gene sequence: CDR1 SGHTA, CDR2 FQGNSA. The CDR3 spans 14 residues. V was clipped by 0 bases and J by 5 bases, with 9 bases between them. As DNA, the CDR3 is TGTGCCAGCAGCTTAGCGATGGTAGTAGATACGCAGTATTTT. It codes for CASSLAMVVDTQYF.

The chain combines TRBV28 with TRBJ2-5; D possibly corresponds to TRBD2 (6 bases). CDR3 length: 13 residues. The germline V and J ends were trimmed by 7 bases and 2 bases, with 11 bases remaining between them. Per germline, CDR1 MDHEN and CDR2 SYDVKM. CDR3 loop: CASKPSVQETQYF. CDR3 DNA sequence: TGTGCCAGCAAGCCTAGCGTACAAGAGACCCAGTACTTC.

The V gene is TRBV2, the J gene TRBJ2-7; D is perhaps TRBD1 (5 bases). CDR1 is SNHLY and CDR2 is FYNNEI in the germline V gene. V lost 6 bases to trimming and J lost 3 bases, with 27 bases between them. CDR3 length: 18 residues. The CDR3 bases are TGTGCCAGCAGCACCACGTTATCCCTGGCCAGGGCTAGCTACGAGCAGTACTTC. It encodes CASSTTLSLARASYEQYF. Drawing the rest from reference TRBV2 and TRBJ2-7, the complete variable domain is EPEVTQTPSHQVTQMGQEVILRCVPISNHLYFYWYRQILGQKVEFLVSFYNNEISEKSEIFDDQFSVERPDGSNFTLKIRSTKLEDSAMYFCASSTTLSLARASYEQYFGPGTRLTVT.

The chain has TRBV9 and TRBJ2-5; possible D gene TRBD2, 6 bases. Per germline, CDR1 SGDLS and CDR2 YYNGEE. This CDR3 has 17 residues. Deletions cut 4 bases from V and 2 bases from J, with 21 bases between. In DNA form, the CDR3 reads TGTGCCAGCAGCACTAGGGCTGGCTGGCGGGGACAAGAGACCCAGTACTTC. Its translation: CASSTRAGWRGQETQYF. Complete variable domain (other parts from reference TRBV9 and TRBJ2-5): DSGVTQTPKHLITATGQRVTLRCSPRSGDLSVYWYQQSLDQGLQFLIQYYNGEERAKGNILERFSAQQFPDLHSELNLSSLELGDSALYFCASSTRAGWRGQETQYFGPGTRLLVL.

This chain uses TRBV11-3 with TRBJ1-2; D remains ambiguous. Trimming pared 2 bases from V and 7 bases from J, leaving 11 bases between. CDR1 and CDR2 from the germline V gene are SGHNT and YENEEA. The CDR3 totals 13 residues. The CDR3 protein is CASSLPSRFGYTF. CDR3 coding DNA: TGTGCCAGCAGCTTACCCTCTAGGTTTGGCTACACCTTC. Based on the CDR3 plus reference TRBV11-3 and TRBJ1-2, the full variable domain is EAGVVQSPRYKIIEKKQPVAFWCNPISGHNTLYWYLQNLGQGPELLIRYENEEAVDDSQLPKDRFSAERLKGVDSTLKIQPAELGDSAVYLCASSLPSRFGYTFGSGTRLTVV.

This clone was detected only once. The V gene is TRBV27, the J gene TRBJ2-3, with TRBD2 matching 7 bases. The CDR3 loop spans 16 amino acids. V shed 6 bases, J shed 0 bases, and the junction held 9 bases outside the gene matches. Looked up from germline, CDR1 is MNHEY and CDR2 is SMNVEV (reference sequence). The CDR3 DNA reads TGTGCCAGCAGGCGGTTTGGGGGGGATAGCACAGATACGCAGTATTTT. Translation: CASRRFGGDSTDTQYF.

This chain connects TRBV29-1 to TRBJ2-7; D possibly corresponds to TRBD1 (6 bases). The CDR3 spans 11 residues. In germline, CDR1 is SQVTM, CDR2 ANQGSEA. The ends were cut back, 6 bases at V and 7 bases at J, with 13 bases in the middle. This CDR3 reads CSVTGSGEQYF. CDR3 coding DNA: TGCAGCGTCACAGGGTCCGGGGAGCAGTACTTC.

The chain combines TRBV2 with TRBJ2-3; perhaps TRBD1 as D (6 bases). The germline gives CDR1 SNHLY, CDR2 FYNNEI. The CDR3 is 12 residues long. Trimming pared 4 bases from V and 5 bases from J, leaving 7 bases between. CDR3 amino acids: CASSVGGDTQYF. CDR3 sequence (DNA): TGTGCCAGCAGTGTAGGGGGAGATACGCAGTATTTT.

This chain connects TRBV7-3 to TRBJ2-7, with a possible D match to TRBD2 (6 bases). This CDR3 has 13 amino acids. CDR1 is SGHTA and CDR2 is FQGTGA in the germline V gene. The V end was cut by 5 bases, the J end by 5 bases, with 13 bases between. This chain's CDR3 is CASSTGGSDEQYF. The CDR3 nucleotides read TGTGCCAGCAGCACCGGGGGTTCGGACGAGCAGTACTTC.

The V and J genes are TRBV6-2 or TRBV6-3 and TRBJ2-2; unclear D gene. Trimming removed 4 bases at V and 6 bases at J, with 9 bases between. Germline CDR1 is MNHEY and CDR2 is SVGEGT. This CDR3 region has 13 residues. CDR3 DNA: TGTGCCAGCAGTTTTTTCCGGGCCGGGGAGCTGTTTTTT. Its translation is CASSFFRAGELFF.

This chain links TRBV7-9 with TRBJ2-7; 9 bases line up with TRBD2. This CDR3 is 14 amino acids long. Trimming took 1 base from V and 4 from J; bases not matched to a gene: 2. The germline V gene encodes CDR1 SEHNR and CDR2 FQNEAQ (reference sequence). The CDR3 loop is CASSLGGGAYEQYF. The CDR3 DNA reads TGTGCCAGCAGCTTAGGCGGGGGGGCGTACGAGCAGTACTTC. Full variable domain (missing parts from reference TRBV7-9 and TRBJ2-7): DTGVSQNPRHKITKRGQNVTFRCDPISEHNRLYWYRQTLGQGPEFLTYFQNEAQLEKSRLLSDRFSAERPKGSFSTLEIQRTEQGDSAMYLCASSLGGGAYEQYFGPGTRLTVT.

The chain couples TRBV6-2 or TRBV6-3 to TRBJ2-1; no clear D. Germline V gives CDR1 MNHEY, CDR2 SVGEGT. V lost 2 bases to trimming and J lost 8 bases, with 10 bases between them. This CDR3 has 13 amino acids. This chain's CDR3 is CASSYADSDEQFF. CDR3 in DNA: TGTGCCAGCAGTTACGCCGACTCTGATGAGCAGTTCTTC.

This chain connects TRBV28 to TRBJ2-1, with TRBD2 matching 15 bases. The CDR3 has 16 amino acids. V dropped 7 bases and J dropped 4; count of bases not matched to a gene: 5. Germline V CDR1 and CDR2: MDHEN, SYDVKM. The CDR3 DNA is TGTGCCAGCACCCTAGGGACTAGCGGGGGGTACAATGAGCAGTTCTTC. Amino acids: CASTLGTSGGYNEQFF.

This clone was seen only once. The chain links TRBV29-1 to TRBJ2-3; TRBD2 is a possible D gene (8 bases). The CDR3 sequence is 14 residues long. Trimming took 5 bases from V and 1 from J, leaving 13 bases between them. Germline loops: CDR1 SQVTM, CDR2 ANQGSEA. The CDR3 coding sequence is TGCAGCGTTCGGGAGGGGGCCCGCACAGATACGCAGTATTTT. It yields the protein CSVREGARTDTQYF.

V gene TRBV28 combines with J gene TRBJ2-7; D gene unclear. V shed 8 bases and J shed 10 bases, with 15 bases lying between them. The CDR3 spans 11 residues. CDR1 is MDHEN and CDR2 is SYDVKM in the germline V gene. The CDR3 sequence: CASFSRGRQYF. The CDR3 nucleotides read TGTGCCAGCTTTTCCCGCGGCAGACAGTACTTC.

V is TRBV7-2 and J is TRBJ1-5, with TRBD1 matching over 8 bases. Trimming took 1 base from V and 5 from J; bases not matched to a gene: 13. CDR3 length: 18 residues. Per the germline V gene, CDR1 is SGHTA and CDR2 is FQGNSA. The CDR3 sequence: CASSLVTGQGGGHQPQHF. As DNA, the CDR3 is TGTGCCAGCAGCTTAGTAACAGGACAGGGTGGTGGACATCAGCCCCAGCATTTT.

V gene TRBV28 combines with J gene TRBJ1-1; D unclear. The V and J ends lost 9 bases and 7 bases respectively, with 18 bases between them. Germline values: CDR1 MDHEN, CDR2 SYDVKM. The CDR3 has 13 residues. DNA of the CDR3: TGTGCCAGTACAAACCTGCTTCTTGGTGAAGCTTTCTTT. It codes for CASTNLLLGEAFF.

The chain couples TRBV18 to TRBJ2-3, with a weak D call TRBD2 (6 bases). The CDR3 extends over 15 amino acids. Trimming cost V 0 bases and J 2 bases, with 9 bases left between them. Germline loops: CDR1 KGHSH, CDR2 LQKENI. The CDR3 nucleotides read TGTGCCAGCTCACCACCGGGACTGACCACAGATACGCAGTATTTT. Encoded protein: CASSPPGLTTDTQYF. The full variable domain, rest sourced from reference TRBV18 and TRBJ2-3, is NAGVMQNPRHLVRRRGQEARLRCSPMKGHSHVYWYRQLPEEGLKFMVYLQKENIIDESGMPKERFSAEFPKEGPSILRIQQVVRGDSAAYFCASSPPGLTTDTQYFGPGTRLTVL.

J is TRBJ2-7 and V is TRBV27; a weak D match, TRBD2 (6 bases). CDR3 length: 13 residues. Germline CDR1 reads MNHEY; CDR2 reads SMNVEV (reference sequence). Trimming left V 0 bases short and J 6 bases short, with 9 bases between. The CDR3 protein is CASSLSDGGEQYF. Written as DNA, the CDR3 is TGTGCCAGCAGTTTATCTGACGGGGGCGAGCAGTACTTC.

Only a few counts were recorded for this clone. This chain links TRBV7-2 with TRBJ1-1; 7 bases line up with TRBD1. The CDR3 is made up of 14 amino acids. From germline, CDR1 is SGHTA and CDR2 FQGNSA. V lost 7 bases to trimming and J lost 1 base; unmatched junction nucleotides: 6. The CDR3 here is CASTATGANTEAFF. In DNA, the CDR3 is TGTGCCAGCACCGCTACAGGGGCGAACACTGAAGCTTTCTTT.

The rearrangement uses TRBV7-2 and TRBJ1-2; D gene uncertain. Germline V gene data show CDR1 as SGHTA and CDR2 as FQGNSA. Deletions cut 3 bases from V and 1 base from J, with 6 bases between. CDR3 length: 13 residues. CDR3: CASSFTRNYGYTF. In DNA, the CDR3 is TGTGCCAGCAGCTTTACGCGTAACTATGGCTACACCTTC.